This T cell receptor beta chain was captured in a study of patients and donors after allogeneic stem cell transplantation. TCRdb re-analysed the RT-PCR reads in MiXCR, keeping a single row per CDR3 protein. The table includes 160,000 or so distinct CDR3 sequences, approximately 22% detected once. V was trimmed by 4 bases and J by 7 bases, leaving 13 bases between them. This CDR3 is built from 13 residues. Germline-derived CDR1 and CDR2 are MNHNS and SASEGT. The clonotype comes from a human donor who was either an allogeneic HSCT recipient or a stem cell or donor lymphocyte infusion donor (not recorded which). It is not recorded whose cells these are; they may come from a transplant donor. V usage is TRBV6-1 and J usage is TRBJ1-2; unclear D gene. Sample: blood, either unsorted or a sorted T cell fraction (not recorded which). The CDR3 spells CASSAEGTGGYTF. Here the CDR3 DNA reads TGTGCCAGCAGTGCAGAGGGAACGGGTGGCTACACCTTC.